The sequence of this T cell receptor beta chain was determined in a study of technical replicates of blood from a handful of donors. Produced via immunoSEQ multiplex PCR; TCRdb's table is partial and in-frame only. The sample holds about 97,000 clones, about 95% seen once. Germline CDR1 is MGHRA and CDR2 is YSYEKL. This CDR3 has 15 amino acids. The junction had 9 bases not matched to a gene; V was cut back by 4 bases and J by 6 bases. The TCR originated in a human donor in good health. V and J are TRBV4-1 and TRBJ2-1, with 7 bases lining up with TRBD1. Sequencing input: T cells isolated from PBMCs. CDR3 amino acids: CASSPNRGRRNEQFF. Written as DNA, the CDR3 is TGCGCCAGCAGCCCGAACAGGGGACGCCGCAATGAGCAGTTCTTC.